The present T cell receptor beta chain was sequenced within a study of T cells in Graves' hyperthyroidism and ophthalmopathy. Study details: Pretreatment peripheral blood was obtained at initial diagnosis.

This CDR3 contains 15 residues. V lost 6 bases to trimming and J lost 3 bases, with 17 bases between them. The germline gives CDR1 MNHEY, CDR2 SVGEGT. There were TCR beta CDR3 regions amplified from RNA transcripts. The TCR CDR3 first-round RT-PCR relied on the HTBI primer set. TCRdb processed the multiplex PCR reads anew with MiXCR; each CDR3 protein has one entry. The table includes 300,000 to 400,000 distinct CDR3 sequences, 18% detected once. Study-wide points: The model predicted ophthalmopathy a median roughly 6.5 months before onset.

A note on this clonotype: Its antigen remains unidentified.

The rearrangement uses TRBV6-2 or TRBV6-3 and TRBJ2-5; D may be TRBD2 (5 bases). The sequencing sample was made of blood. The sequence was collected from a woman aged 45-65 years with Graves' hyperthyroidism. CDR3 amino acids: CASSPLGEVEETQYF. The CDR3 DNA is TGTGCCAGCAGCCCATTGGGAGAGGTCGAAGAGACCCAGTACTTC.